One TCR beta chain is described in this entry. The antigen is undetermined. Looked up from germline, CDR1 is SGHRS and CDR2 is YFSETQ. The CDR3 runs to 12 residues. V was trimmed by 6 bases and J by 2 bases, leaving 8 bases between them. The source of the sample is a study of T cell responses to AZD1222 COVID-19 vaccine. Study-level background: Samples with a second dose at about 4 or about 12 weeks were pooled together. Notes on the study in general: Most donors were white British and more were female, and clonal diversity was possibly underestimated. Recipients of two AZD1222 doses showed rising Spike-specific TCR breadth and depth.

Sequenced by immunoSEQ multiplex PCR; TCRdb stores in-frame clones only, minus some. Found here are 99,000 or so clones, 70% to 90% of them singletons; the top ten hold over 15%. Sample: peripheral blood, taken on day 0 of AZD1222 vaccination. The genes are TRBV5-1 and TRBJ2-5; no reliable D call. The clonotype originates from an adult in good health. CDR3 nucleotides: TGCGCCAGCACCTCAGATCAAGAGACCCAGTACTTC. This gives the protein CASTSDQETQYF.